Given below is one T cell receptor (beta chain) in context. The CDR3 is 16 amino acids. Germline V gives CDR1 LNHDA, CDR2 SQIVND (reference sequence). The V end lost 4 bases, the J end lost 3 bases, and 16 bases lay between the germline ends. These data come from a study of blood T cell repertoires in COVID-19. Using immunoSEQ multiplex PCR, the repertoire was profiled, and TCRdb retains in-frame clones only, with some absent. The sample lists around 83,000 clones; more than 70% were seen once. The chain recombines TRBV19 with TRBJ1-5; D may be TRBD1 (6 bases). The source is a woman between 65 and 79 years old with acute or convalescent COVID-19. Sequenced input: peripheral blood. The CDR3 reads CASSTRQDRANQPQHF. In DNA form, the CDR3 reads TGTGCCAGTAGTACCCGACAGGACAGAGCCAATCAGCCCCAGCATTTT.